What follows is one T cell receptor beta chain and its context. This sample is part of a study of OX40 agonist ivuxolimab in advanced cancers. Using immunoSEQ multiplex PCR, the repertoire was profiled, and TCRdb retains in-frame clones only, with some absent. The sample yields about 62,000 clones, 85% seen once. The CDR3 spans 12 residues. Trimming took off 6 bases at V and 0 bases at J, with 6 bases between the two ends. Germline CDR1 is MNHEY and CDR2 is SVGAGI. The starting material was CD4+ or CD8+ T cells sorted from blood, obtained in a trial of the OX40 agonist ivuxolimab. This chain uses TRBV6-5 with TRBJ2-7; D remains unclear. The receptor comes from an adult with an advanced solid tumor such as melanoma, head and neck, liver or kidney cancer. CDR3: CASRSISYEQYF. The CDR3 DNA reads TGTGCCAGCAGGTCCATCTCCTACGAGCAGTACTTC.